This entry concerns a single T cell receptor (beta chain). Peripheral blood came from all dose cohorts at three timepoints. TCRdb keeps only in-frame clones here, not all; method: immunoSEQ multiplex PCR. The sample lists about 49,000 clones; more than 75% were seen once. Trimming took 5 bases from V and 2 from J, leaving 19 bases between them. Germline V gene lookup returns CDR1 MNHEY and CDR2 SMNVEV (reference sequence). The CDR3 is 17 amino acids. This sample was included in a study of OX40 agonist ivuxolimab in advanced cancers. Study context: The patients' treatment was ivuxolimab, an agonistic anti-OX40 (CD134) antibody. The diagnoses of dose-escalation patients were hepatocellular carcinoma, melanoma, renal cell or head and neck cancer. Checkpoint inhibitors had been given previously to around 38% of patients.

This clonotype was sampled from an adult with an advanced solid tumor such as melanoma, head and neck, liver or kidney cancer. V and J are TRBV27 and TRBJ1-3; no clear D gene. Sample: CD4+ or CD8+ T cells sorted from blood, taken in a trial of the OX40 agonist ivuxolimab. The CDR3 nucleotides read TGTGCCAGCAGTCCCGGGTCAGCCGGATCCCCTGGAAACACCATATATTTT. This gives the protein CASSPGSAGSPGNTIYF.